What follows describes a single TCR beta chain. What it binds is unknown. This CDR3 region has 14 residues. Germline trimming cut 5 bases from V and 6 bases from J; bases unmatched to any gene: 7. Germline V gene data show CDR1 as SGHVS and CDR2 as FNYEAQ. This record comes from a study of OX40 agonist ivuxolimab in advanced cancers. Across the study: Patients were given ivuxolimab, an antibody that agonizes OX40 (CD134). General observations from the study: Clonal expansion by week 6 occurred in CD4+ and CD8+ blood T cells (at 0.1 to 3.0 mg/kg). CD8+ T cells (on average) carried more expanded clones than CD4+ T cells.

Some clones are missing from TCRdb's copy, which holds only in-frame ones; the method was immunoSEQ multiplex PCR. This table has around 86,000 clones, about nine tenths appearing once. The source is an adult with an advanced solid tumor such as melanoma, head and neck, liver or kidney cancer. Sequencing was performed on CD4+ or CD8+ T cells sorted from blood, taken in a trial of the OX40 agonist ivuxolimab. The V and J genes are TRBV7-6 and TRBJ1-2, with 9 nucleotides matching TRBD1. DNA for the CDR3: TGTGCCAGCAGCGAATCACAGGGGGCGAATGGCTACACCTTC. The encoded protein is CASSESQGANGYTF.